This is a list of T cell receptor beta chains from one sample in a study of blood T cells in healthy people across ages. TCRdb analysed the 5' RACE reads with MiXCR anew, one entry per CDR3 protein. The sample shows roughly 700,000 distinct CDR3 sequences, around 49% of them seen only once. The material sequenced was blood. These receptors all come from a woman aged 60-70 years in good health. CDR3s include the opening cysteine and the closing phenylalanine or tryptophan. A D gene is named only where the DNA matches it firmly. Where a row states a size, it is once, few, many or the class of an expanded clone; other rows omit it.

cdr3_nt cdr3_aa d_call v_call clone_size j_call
TGTGCCAGCAGTCCCGTTCAGATGGCAACTAATGAAAAACTGTTTTTT CASSPVQMATNEKLFF . TRBV27 . TRBJ1-4
TGCGCCAGCAGTCTTGGGACAGCCAATTTGGGAAACTATGGCTACACCTTC CASSLGTANLGNYGYTF TRBD1 TRBV5-1 . TRBJ1-2
TGTGCCAGCAGCCACGGGGAGGGCCCTGGGACCCAGTACTTC CASSHGEGPGTQYF TRBD2 TRBV3-1 once TRBJ2-5
TGTGCCACCAGCAGAGATCTTGTTGCCGACGAGCAGTACTTC CATSRDLVADEQYF . TRBV15 . TRBJ2-7
TGTGCCACCAGCAGGGACAGGGCCAATGAAAAACTGTTTTTT CATSRDRANEKLFF TRBD1 TRBV15 few TRBJ1-4
TGTGCCAGCAGCTTACCCGGGACAGGGGCCGGGTACGAGCAGTACTTC CASSLPGTGAGYEQYF TRBD1 TRBV7-2 . TRBJ2-7
TGTGCCAGCACGACAGGCTACTACGAGCAGTACTTC CASTTGYYEQYF . TRBV2 few TRBJ2-7
TGCGCCAGCAGCTTTAGGCTAGCCGAAGAGACCCAGTACTTC CASSFRLAEETQYF . TRBV5-1 many TRBJ2-5
TGTGCCGGCAGTTTAGCGCGCCAGGGGGCTTCCAAAAACATTCAGTACTTC CAGSLARQGASKNIQYF TRBD1 TRBV12-3/TRBV12-4 . TRBJ2-4
TGTGCCAGTGCCCCAGCCGGATACAATGAGCAGTTCTTC CASAPAGYNEQFF . TRBV28 . TRBJ2-1
TGCAGCGTTGAACGGGGGACCTCCTACGAGCAGTACTTC CSVERGTSYEQYF . TRBV29-1 . TRBJ2-7
TGCGCCAGCAGCTTGGCTTTTGGACCGGACATTCAGTACTTC CASSLAFGPDIQYF . TRBV5-1 . TRBJ2-4
TGCGCCAGCAGCCAAGGCCCAGTCGGAGCAGATACGCAGTATTTT CASSQGPVGADTQYF . TRBV4-3 . TRBJ2-3
TGTGCCATCAGAGACCAAACAGTCACAGATACGCAGTATTTT CAIRDQTVTDTQYF . TRBV10-3 few TRBJ2-3
TGTGCCAGCAGCGTAGCGGGACAGGGGACCCAAGAGACCCAGTACTTC CASSVAGQGTQETQYF TRBD1 TRBV9 . TRBJ2-5
TGTGCCAGCAGGACTACAGGGTCCGAGCAGTACTTC CASRTTGSEQYF . TRBV6-5 few TRBJ2-7